The 8 T cell receptor beta chains reported below all come from one sample, sequenced in a study of blood T cell repertoires in COVID-19. The table came from immunoSEQ multiplex PCR; TCRdb's copy has only in-frame clones and leaves some out. This table has 140,000 to 150,000 clones, 89% appearing once. Sequenced input: peripheral blood. Receptors originate from a human donor in a cohort sampled during active COVID-19.

This chain uses TRBV14 with TRBJ1-6, with D maybe TRBD1 (6 bases). CDR1 and CDR2 from the germline V gene are SGHDN and FVKESK. This CDR3 contains 14 residues. V lost 4 bases to trimming and J lost 9 bases, with 13 bases between them. The CDR3 sequence is CASSLRGGISPLHF. The CDR3 DNA reads TGTGCCAGCAGCCTTAGGGGGGGTATTTCACCCCTCCACTTT.

This chain uses TRBV9 with TRBJ2-4; the D is unclear. Germline V gene sequence: CDR1 SGDLS, CDR2 YYNGEE. CDR3 length: 16 amino acids. The V gene lost 0 bases and the J gene lost 2 bases, with 12 bases spanning the gap. CDR3 nucleotides: TGTGCCAGCAGCGTAGCTGACGGGTTAACCAAAAACATTCAGTACTTC. Translated, it gives CASSVADGLTKNIQYF.

The chain employs TRBV5-4 and TRBJ1-4; 9 nucleotides match TRBD1. The V segment lost 4 bases and the J segment 7 bases; nucleotides outside the gene matches: 11. The length of the CDR3 is 16 residues. The germline V gene encodes CDR1 SGHNT and CDR2 YYREEE (reference sequence). This CDR3 reads CASSMGATGGGEKLFF. CDR3 nucleotide sequence: TGTGCCAGCAGCATGGGCGCGACAGGGGGGGGTGAAAAACTGTTTTTT.

This rearrangement joins TRBV7-3 to TRBJ2-3; 12 nucleotides match TRBD2. The CDR3 loop spans 17 amino acids. The germline CDR1 and CDR2 sequences are SGHTA and FQGTGA. Losses at the gene ends were 4 bases for V and 3 bases for J; bases not matched to a gene: 8. The CDR3 DNA is TGTGCCAGCAGCTCAGGTCTAGCGGGGGGGCCGACAGATACGCAGTATTTT. This encodes CASSSGLAGGPTDTQYF. The full variable domain, its missing parts supplied by reference TRBV7-3 and TRBJ2-3, is GAGVSQTPSNKVTEKGKYVELRCDPISGHTALYWYRQSLGQGPEFLIYFQGTGAADDSGLPNDRFFAVRPEGSVSTLKIQRTERGDSAVYLCASSSGLAGGPTDTQYFGPGTRLTVL.

The gene calls are TRBV24-1 and TRBJ2-5; TRBD2 matches 12 bases. V gave up 5 bases and J gave up 4 bases; unmatched junction bases: 7. This CDR3 contains 16 residues. Germline lookup yields CDR1 KGHDR and CDR2 SFDVKD. In DNA form, the CDR3 reads TGTGCCACCAGTGCCGGGCAACTAGCGGGGGGAGAGACCCAGTACTTC. This gives the protein CATSAGQLAGGETQYF.

The genes are TRBV6-5 and TRBJ2-3; possibly TRBD1 for D (6 bases). V was shortened by 4 bases and J by 1 base, with 9 bases between the two germline ends. This CDR3 region has 14 residues. Germline CDR1 MNHEY, CDR2 SVGAGI. The CDR3 sequence: CASSSAGGTDTQYF. In nucleotides, the CDR3 is TGTGCCAGCAGTTCGGCAGGGGGCACAGATACGCAGTATTTT.

This clone was counted a few times. This rearrangement joins TRBV9 to TRBJ2-5, with TRBD2 matching 8 bases. Germline trimming cut 0 bases from V and 4 bases from J; bases unmatched to any gene: 5. CDR1 is SGDLS, CDR2 YYNGEE, per germline. The CDR3 runs to 15 residues. CDR3 residues: CASSVAGGGRETQYF. Written as DNA, the CDR3 is TGTGCCAGCAGCGTAGCGGGCGGGGGGAGAGAGACCCAGTACTTC.

The chain joins TRBV19 to TRBJ2-7, with 8 bases that match TRBD2. The CDR3 runs 17 residues. The J segment lost 2 bases and the V segment lost 3 bases, leaving 12 bases of the junction unmatched. CDR1 is LNHDA, CDR2 SQIVND, per germline (reference sequence). CDR3 loop: CASSISGGMNQTYEQYF. For the CDR3, the DNA is TGTGCCAGTAGTATTTCGGGGGGGATGAACCAAACCTACGAGCAGTACTTC.